What follows are 29 T cell receptor beta chains derived from one specimen sequenced in a study of identical twins. TCRdb reprocessed the 5' RACE reads via MiXCR and lists one record per CDR3 protein. Of 690,000 or so distinct CDR3 sequences detected, over 8.5% appear once; the ten largest clones hold around 0.98%. These records were also assigned to another study, of yellow fever vaccine responses in identical twins.

The sequenced material came from PBMCs. The source is a woman aged 18-29 years in good health.

The sample holds a few counts of this clonotype. The V call is TRBV4-1, the J call TRBJ2-7; 7 nucleotides agree with TRBD2. The V segment lost 0 bases and the J segment 7 bases; nucleotides outside the gene matches: 6. The germline gives CDR1 MGHRA, CDR2 YSYEKL. The CDR3 loop spans 14 amino acids. CDR3 sequence reads: CASSQEGDYQEQYF. The CDR3 region has the DNA TGCGCCAGCAGCCAAGAGGGGGACTATCAGGAGCAGTACTTC.

The gene calls are TRBV6-2 or TRBV6-3 and TRBJ2-7; 8 bases line up with TRBD2. CDR3 length equals 15 residues. V was pared by 6 bases and J by 0 bases, with 7 bases of the junction left unmatched. Germline V lookup: CDR1 MNHEY, CDR2 SVGEGT. CDR3 protein: CASRGSGSSSYEQYF. CDR3 nucleotides: TGTGCCAGCAGGGGAAGCGGGAGTAGCTCCTACGAGCAGTACTTC.

This clonotype was observed a few times. The rearrangement uses TRBV4-1 and TRBJ2-1, with D unclear. Between the trimmed V and J ends, which lost 1 base and 9 bases, there was a span of 7 bases. Germline lookup yields CDR1 MGHRA and CDR2 YSYEKL. This CDR3 has 12 residues. This chain's CDR3 is CASSQVQAEQFF. Written as DNA, the CDR3 is TGCGCCAGCAGCCAAGTTCAAGCTGAGCAGTTCTTC.

The V call is TRBV11-2, the J call TRBJ2-1; perhaps TRBD1 as D (6 bases). In germline, CDR1 is SGHAT, CDR2 FQNNGV. The CDR3 covers 15 residues. Trimming removed 7 bases at V and 5 bases at J, with 18 bases between. In nucleotides, the CDR3 is TGTGCCAGCATCCGAGACAGGTCGTTCGACAATGAGCAGTTCTTC. It translates to CASIRDRSFDNEQFF.

This chain uses TRBV7-2 with TRBJ2-1; TRBD2 matches 9 bases. The junction had 11 bases not matched to a gene; V was cut back by 6 bases and J by 5 bases. This CDR3 has 16 residues. CDR1 and CDR2 (germline): SGHTA, FQGNSA. The CDR3 reads CASRKRTSVIHNEQFF. CDR3 nucleotide sequence: TGTGCCAGCAGAAAAAGGACTAGCGTAATCCACAATGAGCAGTTCTTC. Full variable domain (missing parts from reference TRBV7-2 and TRBJ2-1): GAGVSQSPSNKVTEKGKDVELRCDPISGHTALYWYRQSLGQGLEFLIYFQGNSAPDKSGLPSDRFSAERTGGSVSTLTIQRTQQEDSAVYLCASRKRTSVIHNEQFFGPGTRLTVL.

CDR3 amino acids: CAITREENQPQHF. The CDR3 DNA is TGTGCCATCACGAGAGAGGAGAATCAGCCCCAGCATTTT. The rearrangement uses TRBV10-3 and TRBJ1-5; D remains ambiguous. CDR3 length equals 13 residues. Germline lookup yields CDR1 ENHRY and CDR2 SYGVKD. V was trimmed by 7 bases and J by 4 bases, leaving 11 bases between them.

At least ten counts were recorded for this clonotype. This chain links TRBV7-2 with TRBJ2-7; no reliable D call. CDR1 and CDR2 (germline): SGHTA, FQGNSA. Trimming left V 2 bases short and J 4 bases short, with 6 bases between. This CDR3 spans 12 amino acids. CDR3 nucleotides: TGTGCCAGCAGCTTAATCGGATACGAGCAGTACTTC. It encodes CASSLIGYEQYF.

There are a few counts of this clonotype. The CDR3 here is CASSLSPVTGGQFF. CDR3 nucleotides: TGTGCCAGCAGTTTAAGCCCTGTTACTGGCGGGCAGTTCTTC. This chain joins TRBV27 and TRBJ2-1; no definite D call. Trimming took off 2 bases at V and 12 bases at J, with 17 bases between the two ends. CDR3 size: 14 residues. Looked up from germline, CDR1 is MNHEY and CDR2 is SMNVEV (reference sequence).

This clonotype was counted only a few times. V gene TRBV6-1 combines with J gene TRBJ1-2; no reliable D call. The length of the CDR3 is 16 residues. The ends were cut back, 6 bases at V and 2 bases at J, with 19 bases in the middle. Germline values: CDR1 MNHNS, CDR2 SASEGT. CDR3 in DNA: TGTGCCAGCAGATTCCTATCAGAGGGCTCCAACTATGGCTACACCTTC. The encoded protein is CASRFLSEGSNYGYTF.

The rearrangement uses TRBV4-2 and TRBJ2-6; D remains ambiguous. The V gene's germline CDR1 is LGHNA and CDR2 YNFKEQ. The CDR3 loop spans 16 amino acids. Trimming stripped 4 bases from V and 0 bases from J, with 10 bases between. The DNA of the CDR3 is TGTGCCAGCAGCCTCCGACGCGACTCTGGGGCCAACGTCCTGACTTTC. It yields the protein CASSLRRDSGANVLTF.

The V gene is TRBV2, the J gene TRBJ2-5, with D perhaps matching TRBD2 (7 bases). The CDR3 covers 16 residues. CDR1 is SNHLY and CDR2 is FYNNEI in the germline V gene. Deletions cut 2 bases from V and 4 bases from J, with 17 bases between. As DNA, the CDR3 is TGTGCCAGCAGTGAATGGTGGGGGGGCAAGTTAGAGACCCAGTACTTC. Its translation: CASSEWWGGKLETQYF.

This clonotype came up a few times. The chain recombines TRBV29-1 with TRBJ2-2, with a possible D match to TRBD2 (5 bases). The CDR3 sequence is 16 residues long. CDR1 is SQVTM and CDR2 is ANQGSEA in the germline V gene. The ends were cut back, 4 bases at V and 0 bases at J, with 15 bases in the middle. The CDR3 nucleotides are TGCAGCGTTGCCCTCCGTGGACTTCCGAACACCGGGGAGCTGTTTTTT. Translating gives CSVALRGLPNTGELFF.

This clonotype was seen at least ten times. V is TRBV2 and J is TRBJ2-2, with unresolved D. The CDR3 runs to 13 residues. V lost 7 bases and J lost 0, with 6 bases in between. Germline-derived CDR1 and CDR2 are SNHLY and FYNNEI. CDR3 bases: TGTGCCAGCACTCTCTCGAACACCGGGGAGCTGTTTTTT. This sequence encodes CASTLSNTGELFF.

This clonotype was seen repeatedly, ten times or more. CDR3 DNA: TGCGCCAGCAGCTTCGGACAGGGGGCAGAGAATGAGCAGTTCTTC. Encoded protein: CASSFGQGAENEQFF. The chain has TRBV5-1 and TRBJ2-1; the match to TRBD1 covers 11 bases. The CDR3 consists of 15 residues. Germline CDR1 reads SGHRS; CDR2 reads YFSETQ. Trimming took 2 bases from V and 7 from J; bases not matched to a gene: 5.

V gene TRBV28 combines with J gene TRBJ2-4; D unclear. The V gene's germline CDR1 is MDHEN and CDR2 SYDVKM. V lost 5 bases to trimming and J lost 0 bases, with 11 bases between them. The CDR3 contains 15 residues. The CDR3 loop is CASSRTELAKNIQYF. In nucleotides, the CDR3 is TGTGCCAGCAGTCGGACGGAACTAGCCAAAAACATTCAGTACTTC.

This clonotype was seen repeatedly, ten times or more. The rearrangement uses TRBV7-9 and TRBJ2-1; TRBD2 agrees at 8 bases. The CDR3 is 17 amino acids. J gave up 2 bases and V 3 bases, and 9 bases lay outside the gene matches. Germline V gene sequence: CDR1 SEHNR, CDR2 FQNEAQ (reference sequence). In nucleotides, the CDR3 is TGTGCCAGCAGCTTTCCCGGGCTAGCGGGCACCTACAATGAGCAGTTCTTC. It translates to CASSFPGLAGTYNEQFF. The full variable domain, rest sourced from reference TRBV7-9 and TRBJ2-1, is DTGVSQNPRHKITKRGQNVTFRCDPISEHNRLYWYRQTLGQGPEFLTYFQNEAQLEKSRLLSDRFSAERPKGSFSTLEIQRTEQGDSAMYLCASSFPGLAGTYNEQFFGPGTRLTVL.

This clonotype turned up a few times. This chain connects TRBV7-9 to TRBJ2-1; TRBD2 agrees at 11 bases. This CDR3 region has 16 residues. Germline trimming cut 8 bases from V and 8 bases from J; bases unmatched to any gene: 14. Germline CDR1 and CDR2: SEHNR and FQNEAQ (reference sequence). In DNA form, the CDR3 reads TGTGCCAGCGGGATTAGCGGGAGGGCCTTGAGGGATGAGCAGTTCTTC. It translates to CASGISGRALRDEQFF.

This clonotype was seen ten or more times. As DNA, the CDR3 is TGCAGTGCTAGAGATCAGGGCGAAAAACTGTTTTTT. Translated: CSARDQGEKLFF. The rearrangement links TRBV20-1 to TRBJ1-4, with D tentatively TRBD1 (5 bases). V was cut by 0 bases and J by 8 bases, with 7 bases left in between. The germline V gene encodes CDR1 DFQATT and CDR2 SNEGSKA (reference sequence). This CDR3 is built from 12 residues.

This clonotype was detected a few times. V and J are TRBV12-3 or TRBV12-4 and TRBJ1-1; TRBD1 is a possible D gene (6 bases). The CDR3 loop spans 11 amino acids. V was clipped by 6 bases and J by 10 bases, with 12 bases between them. As DNA, the CDR3 is TGTGCCAGCAGCCTAACAGGGCCAGCTTTCTTT. Translating gives CASSLTGPAFF.

The chain couples TRBV21-1 to TRBJ1-6. TRBV21-1 is annotated as a pseudogene. CDR3 size: 14 residues. The DNA of the CDR3 is TGTGCCAGCATACAATACGGGGGGCCTTCACCCCTCCACTTT. Its translation is CASIQYGGPSPLHF.

The chain combines TRBV6-1 with TRBJ2-2; 11 nucleotides align to TRBD2. The CDR3 is made up of 15 amino acids. Trimming removed 8 bases from V and 5 bases from J; junction bases left unmatched: 7. Germline-derived CDR1 and CDR2 are MNHNS and SASEGT. CDR3 in amino acids: CASLKLAGGTGELFF. The CDR3 coding sequence is TGTGCCAGCTTGAAGCTAGCGGGAGGTACCGGGGAGCTGTTTTTT.

V is TRBV20-1 and J is TRBJ2-3; 15 nucleotides match TRBD2. This CDR3 comprises 16 residues. From germline, CDR1 is DFQATT and CDR2 SNEGSKA (reference sequence). The V and J ends lost 5 bases and 1 base, in that order; junction bases with no gene match: 4. The DNA of the CDR3 is TGCAGTGCTGAGGGACTAGCGGGAGGCCGCACAGATACGCAGTATTTT. Its protein product is CSAEGLAGGRTDTQYF.

There are a few counts of this clonotype. The chain is built from TRBV7-9 and TRBJ1-1; 7 nucleotides line up with TRBD1. The CDR3 loop spans 15 amino acids. Germline lookup yields CDR1 SEHNR and CDR2 FQNEAQ (reference sequence). V lost 3 bases to trimming and J lost 1 base; unmatched junction nucleotides: 5. CDR3 protein: CASSFEGARNTEAFF. CDR3 sequence (DNA): TGTGCCAGCAGCTTTGAGGGGGCGAGGAACACTGAAGCTTTCTTT.

The gene calls are TRBV7-9 and TRBJ2-1; D not certain. This CDR3 has 12 amino acids. Germline V gives CDR1 SEHNR, CDR2 FQNEAQ (reference sequence). The V gene lost 5 bases and the J gene lost 9 bases, with 11 bases spanning the gap. DNA for the CDR3: TGTGCCAGCAGCCTCTCAATGGGTGAGCAGTTCTTC. It yields the protein CASSLSMGEQFF.

The chain employs TRBV28 and TRBJ2-3; no clear D. From germline, CDR1 is MDHEN and CDR2 SYDVKM. The CDR3 covers 15 residues. V lost 7 bases and J 3 bases, leaving 17 bases between the germline ends. CDR3 residues: CASIPSRASTDTQYF. The CDR3 DNA follows: TGTGCCAGCATCCCTTCGCGCGCGTCAACAGATACGCAGTATTTT. Filled out from reference TRBV28 and TRBJ2-3, the complete variable domain reads DVKVTQSSRYLVKRTGEKVFLECVQDMDHENMFWYRQDPGLGLRLIYFSYDVKMKEKGDIPEGYSVSREKKERFSLILESASTNQTSMYLCASIPSRASTDTQYFGPGTRLTVL.

The chain couples TRBV2 to TRBJ2-7; D remains unclear. Trimming took off 2 bases at V and 3 bases at J, with 5 bases between the two ends. CDR1 and CDR2 (germline): SNHLY, FYNNEI. The CDR3 is 12 residues long. The CDR3: CASSELVYEQYF. CDR3 nucleotide sequence: TGTGCCAGCAGTGAACTGGTCTACGAGCAGTACTTC.

The chain joins TRBV4-1 to TRBJ1-5, with a weak D call TRBD1 (5 bases). This CDR3 has 14 residues. Germline CDR1 is MGHRA and CDR2 is YSYEKL. V lost 1 base and J 5 bases, leaving 9 bases between the germline ends. The CDR3, as DNA: TGCGCCAGCAGCCAAGTAGCGGGGGATCAGCCCCAGCATTTT. Translating gives CASSQVAGDQPQHF.

With regard to this clonotype: The CDR3 carries no conserved terminal phenylalanine or tryptophan, so it likely arises from a read error. The chain recombines TRBV29-1 with TRBJ2-3; D possibly matches TRBD1 or TRBD2 (6 bases each). Germline assignment: CDR1 SQVTM and CDR2 ANQGSEA. The V gene lost 7 bases and the J gene lost 3 bases, with 17 bases spanning the gap. CDR3 length equals 14 residues. CDR3 sequence reads: CSAIQGGKTDTQYS. The CDR3 nucleotides are TGCAGCGCGATACAGGGAGGAAAAACAGATACGCAGTATTCT.

This chain uses TRBV25-1 with TRBJ2-1, with D perhaps matching TRBD2 (6 bases). The CDR3 consists of 13 residues. V was shortened by 6 bases and J by 7 bases, with 13 bases between the two germline ends. CDR1 and CDR2 (germline): MGHDK, SYGVNS. The CDR3 spells CASSKTAGNEQFF. The DNA for the CDR3 is TGTGCCAGCAGCAAAACCGCGGGGAATGAGCAGTTCTTC.